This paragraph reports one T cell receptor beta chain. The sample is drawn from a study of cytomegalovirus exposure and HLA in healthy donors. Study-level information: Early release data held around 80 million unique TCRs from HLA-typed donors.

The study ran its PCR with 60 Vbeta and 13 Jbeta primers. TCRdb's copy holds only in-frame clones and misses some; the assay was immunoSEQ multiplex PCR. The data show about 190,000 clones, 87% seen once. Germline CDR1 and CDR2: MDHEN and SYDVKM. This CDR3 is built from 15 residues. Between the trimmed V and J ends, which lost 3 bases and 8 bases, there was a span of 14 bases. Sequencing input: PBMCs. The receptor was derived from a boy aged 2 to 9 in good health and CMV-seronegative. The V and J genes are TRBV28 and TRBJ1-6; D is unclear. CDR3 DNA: TGTGCCAGCAGTTTTGGTTCGGGATGGCATTCACCCCTCCACTTT. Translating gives CASSFGSGWHSPLHF.